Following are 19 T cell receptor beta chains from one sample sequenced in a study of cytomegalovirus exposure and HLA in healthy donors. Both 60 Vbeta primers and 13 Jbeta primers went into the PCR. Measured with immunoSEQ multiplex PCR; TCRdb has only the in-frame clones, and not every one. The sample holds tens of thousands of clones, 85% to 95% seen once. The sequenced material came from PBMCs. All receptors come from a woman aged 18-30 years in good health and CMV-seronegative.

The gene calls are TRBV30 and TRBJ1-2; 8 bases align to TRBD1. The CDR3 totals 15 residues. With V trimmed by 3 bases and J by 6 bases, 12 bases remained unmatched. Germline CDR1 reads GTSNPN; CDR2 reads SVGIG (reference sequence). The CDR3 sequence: CAWRKRDRGLNGYTF. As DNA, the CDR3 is TGTGCCTGGAGGAAAAGAGACAGGGGACTCAATGGCTACACCTTC.

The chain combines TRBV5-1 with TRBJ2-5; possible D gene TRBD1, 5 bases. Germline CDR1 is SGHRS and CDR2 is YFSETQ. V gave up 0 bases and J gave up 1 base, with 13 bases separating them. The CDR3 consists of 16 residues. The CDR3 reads CASSLDSIGAQETQYF. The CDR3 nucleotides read TGCGCCAGCAGCTTGGACAGTATTGGGGCCCAAGAGACCCAGTACTTC.

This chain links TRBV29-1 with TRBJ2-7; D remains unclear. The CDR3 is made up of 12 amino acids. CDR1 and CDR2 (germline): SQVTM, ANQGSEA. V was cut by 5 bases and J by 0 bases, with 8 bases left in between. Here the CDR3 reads CSVSRTSYEQYF. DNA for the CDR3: TGCAGCGTTAGCCGTACCTCCTACGAGCAGTACTTC.

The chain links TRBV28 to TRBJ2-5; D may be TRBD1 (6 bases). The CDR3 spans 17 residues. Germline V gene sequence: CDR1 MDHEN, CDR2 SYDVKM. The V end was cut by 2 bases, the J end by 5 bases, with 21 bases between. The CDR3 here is CASSLPRRGPLQETQYF. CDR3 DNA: TGTGCCAGCAGTTTACCCCGCAGGGGCCCCCTCCAGGAGACCCAGTACTTC.

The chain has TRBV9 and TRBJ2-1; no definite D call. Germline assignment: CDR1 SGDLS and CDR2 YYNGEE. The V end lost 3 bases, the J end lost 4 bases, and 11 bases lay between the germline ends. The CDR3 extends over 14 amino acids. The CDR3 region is CASSETGFYNEQFF. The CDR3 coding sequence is TGTGCCAGCAGCGAGACTGGCTTTTACAATGAGCAGTTCTTC.

In DNA form, the CDR3 reads TGTGCCAGCAGCTTAGATAGCGGGACGGTCCCTTACAATGAGCAGTTCTTC. The encoded protein is CASSLDSGTVPYNEQFF. The chain links TRBV7-2 to TRBJ2-1, with TRBD2 matching over 8 bases. The V gene's germline CDR1 is SGHTA and CDR2 FQGNSA. This CDR3 has 17 residues. V was pared by 1 base and J by 4 bases, with 9 bases of the junction left unmatched.

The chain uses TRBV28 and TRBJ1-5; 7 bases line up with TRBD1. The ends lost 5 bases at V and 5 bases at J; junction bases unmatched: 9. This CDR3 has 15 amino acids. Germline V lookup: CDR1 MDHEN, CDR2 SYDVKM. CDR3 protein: CASSRGQDPHQPQHF. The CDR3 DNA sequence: TGTGCCAGCAGTCGAGGACAGGATCCGCATCAGCCCCAGCATTTT.

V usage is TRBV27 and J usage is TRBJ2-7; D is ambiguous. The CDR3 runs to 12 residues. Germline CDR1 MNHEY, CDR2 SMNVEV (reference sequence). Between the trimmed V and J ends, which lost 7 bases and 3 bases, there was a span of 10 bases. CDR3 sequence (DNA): TGTGCCAGCAAAGACAACCGCTACGAGCAGTACTTC. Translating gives CASKDNRYEQYF.

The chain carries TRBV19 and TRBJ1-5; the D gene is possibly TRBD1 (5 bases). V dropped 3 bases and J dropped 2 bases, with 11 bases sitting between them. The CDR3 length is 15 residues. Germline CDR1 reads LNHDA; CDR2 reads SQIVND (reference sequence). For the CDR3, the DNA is TGTGCCAGTAGTATGAGGTCCAGGGGCAATCAGCCCCAGCATTTT. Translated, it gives CASSMRSRGNQPQHF.

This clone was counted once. The CDR3 bases are TGTGCCAGTACCCCGACGGGGGGAAGCTATGGCTACACCTTC. As protein: CASTPTGGSYGYTF. The chain combines TRBV19 with TRBJ1-2, with D possibly being TRBD1 (5 bases). V gave up 7 bases and J gave up 4 bases, with 16 bases separating them. This CDR3 spans 14 amino acids. Germline V CDR1 and CDR2: LNHDA, SQIVND (reference sequence).

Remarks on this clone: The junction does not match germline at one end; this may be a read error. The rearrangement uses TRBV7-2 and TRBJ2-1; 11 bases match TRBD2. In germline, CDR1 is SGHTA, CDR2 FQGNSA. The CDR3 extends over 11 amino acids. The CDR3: CASSSLAGGVF. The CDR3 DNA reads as TGTGCCAGCAGCTCCCTAGCGGGGGGTGTCTTC.

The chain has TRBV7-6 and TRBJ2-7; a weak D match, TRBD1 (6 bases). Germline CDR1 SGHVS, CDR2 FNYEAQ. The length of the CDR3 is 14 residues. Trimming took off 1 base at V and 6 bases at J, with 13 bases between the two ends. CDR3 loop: CASSLGGTGSEQYF. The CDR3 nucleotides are TGTGCCAGCAGCTTAGGAGGAACAGGGTCCGAGCAGTACTTC.

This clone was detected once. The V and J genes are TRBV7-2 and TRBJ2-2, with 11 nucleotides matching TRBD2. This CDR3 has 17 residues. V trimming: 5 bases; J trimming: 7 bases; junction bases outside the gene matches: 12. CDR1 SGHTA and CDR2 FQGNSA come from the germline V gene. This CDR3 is CASSAPLAGGWVGELFF. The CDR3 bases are TGTGCCAGCAGCGCACCCCTAGCGGGAGGATGGGTCGGGGAGCTGTTTTTT.

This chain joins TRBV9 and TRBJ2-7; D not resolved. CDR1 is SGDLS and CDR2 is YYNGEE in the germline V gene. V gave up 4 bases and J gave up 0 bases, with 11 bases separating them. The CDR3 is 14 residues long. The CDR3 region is CASSPHGGSYEQYF. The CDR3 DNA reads TGTGCCAGCAGCCCCCACGGCGGCTCCTACGAGCAGTACTTC.

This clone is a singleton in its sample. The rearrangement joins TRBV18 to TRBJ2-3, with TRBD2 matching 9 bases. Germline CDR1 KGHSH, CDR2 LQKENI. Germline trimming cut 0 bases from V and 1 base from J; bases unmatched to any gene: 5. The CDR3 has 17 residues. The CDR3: CASSPPSSGIGTDTQYF. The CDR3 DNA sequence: TGTGCCAGCTCACCACCGTCTAGCGGGATCGGCACAGATACGCAGTATTTT. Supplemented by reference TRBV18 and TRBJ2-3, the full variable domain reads NAGVMQNPRHLVRRRGQEARLRCSPMKGHSHVYWYRQLPEEGLKFMVYLQKENIIDESGMPKERFSAEFPKEGPSILRIQQVVRGDSAAYFCASSPPSSGIGTDTQYFGPGTRLTVL.

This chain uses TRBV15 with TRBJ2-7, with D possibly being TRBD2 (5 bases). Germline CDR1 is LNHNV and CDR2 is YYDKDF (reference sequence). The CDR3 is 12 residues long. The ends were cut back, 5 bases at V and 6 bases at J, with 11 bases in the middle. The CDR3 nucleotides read TGTGCCACCAGCCCGCGCGGAGGCGAGCAGTACTTC. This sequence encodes CATSPRGGEQYF.

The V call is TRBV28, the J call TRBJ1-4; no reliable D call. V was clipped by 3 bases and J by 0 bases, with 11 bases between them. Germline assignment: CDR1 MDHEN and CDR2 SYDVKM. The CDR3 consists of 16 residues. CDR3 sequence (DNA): TGTGCCAGCAGTTTGGTGGTACAGACAACTAATGAAAAACTGTTTTTT. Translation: CASSLVVQTTNEKLFF.

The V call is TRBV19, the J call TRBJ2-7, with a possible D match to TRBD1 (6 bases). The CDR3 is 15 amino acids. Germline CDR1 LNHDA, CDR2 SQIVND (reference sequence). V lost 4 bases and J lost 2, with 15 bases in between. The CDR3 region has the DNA TGTGCCAGTAGTACCTCGCCAGGGGTGACCTACGAGCAGTACTTC. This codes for CASSTSPGVTYEQYF.

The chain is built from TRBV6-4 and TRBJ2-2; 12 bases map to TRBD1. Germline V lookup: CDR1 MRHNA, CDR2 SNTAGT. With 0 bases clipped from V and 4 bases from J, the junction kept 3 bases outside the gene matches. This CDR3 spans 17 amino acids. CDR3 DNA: TGTGCCAGCAGTGACTCGGGGGACAGGGGGCCCACCGGGGAGCTGTTTTTT. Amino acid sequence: CASSDSGDRGPTGELFF.